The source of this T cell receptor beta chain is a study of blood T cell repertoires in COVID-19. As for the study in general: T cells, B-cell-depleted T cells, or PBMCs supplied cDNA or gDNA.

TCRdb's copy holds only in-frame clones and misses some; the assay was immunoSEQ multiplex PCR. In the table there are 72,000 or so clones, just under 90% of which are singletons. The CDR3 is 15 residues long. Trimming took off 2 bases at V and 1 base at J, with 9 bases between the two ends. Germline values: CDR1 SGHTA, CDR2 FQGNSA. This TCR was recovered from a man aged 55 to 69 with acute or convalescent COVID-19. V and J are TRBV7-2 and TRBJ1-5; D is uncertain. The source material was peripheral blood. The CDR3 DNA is TGTGCCAGCAGCTTAATTTTGAGGAGCAATCAGCCCCAGCATTTT. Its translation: CASSLILRSNQPQHF.